This TCR beta chain was recorded in a study of blood T cell repertoires in COVID-19. At the level of the study: Samples taken during acute and convalescent COVID-19 were collected in the United States, Italy and Spain. T cells, B-cell-depleted T cells, or PBMCs provided the cDNA or gDNA that served as material.

V was clipped by 0 bases and J by 1 base, with 10 bases between them. Germline V gene sequence: CDR1 SGDLS, CDR2 YYNGEE. This CDR3 comprises 15 residues. Per the original methods: Nucleated cell number was recorded as an estimate derived from reference gene primer amplification. Sequenced by immunoSEQ multiplex PCR; TCRdb stores in-frame clones only, minus some. V, J and clone size are those of that table, while D and trimming were read from the DNA. The sample lists 150,000 to 200,000 clones, 80% to 90% seen once, with roughly 19% in the top ten. This chain uses TRBV9 with TRBJ1-1; weak D call: TRBD1 (5 bases). The sample comprised peripheral blood. The sequence derives from a woman of 80 years or more with acute or convalescent COVID-19. CDR3 in amino acids: CASSVALDRNTEAFF. Here the CDR3 DNA reads TGTGCCAGCAGCGTAGCCCTAGACAGGAACACTGAAGCTTTCTTT. Filled out from reference TRBV9 and TRBJ1-1, the complete variable domain reads DSGVTQTPKHLITATGQRVTLRCSPRSGDLSVYWYQQSLDQGLQFLIQYYNGEERAKGNILERFSAQQFPDLHSELNLSSLELGDSALYFCASSVALDRNTEAFFGQGTRLTVV.